A selection of T cell receptor beta chains follows, all from one sample in a study of cytomegalovirus exposure and HLA in healthy donors. The assay was immunoSEQ multiplex PCR, and TCRdb's table has in-frame clones only and misses some. The sample has about 160,000 clones, approximately 70% seen once. Material: PBMCs. These receptors were obtained from a middle-aged man in good health and CMV-seropositive. Both conserved end residues are part of each CDR3. The D gene is left open where the match is weak. The size field is filled for only some rows; it gives once, few, many or a size class.

cdr3_aa cdr3_nt d_call j_call clone_size v_call
CSVARTPGNTEAFF TGCAGCGTTGCACGAACGCCAGGGAACACTGAAGCTTTCTTT - TRBJ1-1 - TRBV29-1
CASSDAGLTSYEQYF TGTGCCAGCAGTGATGCGGGGCTAACCTCCTACGAGCAGTACTTC - TRBJ2-7 - TRBV25-1
CASSPPGQFFYGYTF TGTGCCAGTAGTCCCCCGGGACAGTTTTTCTATGGCTACACCTTC TRBD1 TRBJ1-2 - TRBV19
CASRPQGRSGANVLTF TGTGCCAGCAGGCCCCAGGGTAGATCTGGGGCCAACGTCCTGACTTTC - TRBJ2-6 - TRBV6-6
CASTPAGAGELFF TGTGCCAGCACTCCGGCAGGGGCCGGGGAGCTGTTTTTT - TRBJ2-2 - TRBV7-3
CASSENIEGYNYGYTF TGCGCCAGCAGCGAAAACATAGAGGGTTATAACTATGGCTACACCTTC - TRBJ1-2 - TRBV4-3
CASSFRGQGYEQYF TGTGCCAGCAGTTTTAGGGGACAGGGGTACGAGCAGTACTTC TRBD1 TRBJ2-7 - TRBV11-1
CAISESRWAGGPTNEQFF TGTGCCATCAGTGAGTCGAGGTGGGCGGGGGGGCCCACCAATGAGCAGTTCTTC TRBD2 TRBJ2-1 - TRBV10-3
CASSVGGPGDTQYF TGTGCCAGCAGTGTGGGGGGGCCAGGAGATACGCAGTATTTT - TRBJ2-3 - TRBV2
CASRPRGGNTQYF TGTGCCAGCAGGCCTAGGGGAGGTAATACGCAGTATTTT - TRBJ2-3 - TRBV7-2
CASSLRSVVGGNSPLHF TGTGCCAGCAGCTTACGGTCGGTTGTTGGAGGGAATTCACCCCTCCACTTT - TRBJ1-6 - TRBV9
CASSPQGEETQYF TGTGCCAGCAGCCCACAGGGAGAAGAGACCCAGTACTTC - TRBJ2-5 few TRBV5-4
CAWSGGGPNSGNTIYF TGTGCCTGGAGTGGGGGGGGTCCTAACTCTGGAAACACCATATATTTT - TRBJ1-3 few TRBV30
CASSPGLSTQYF TGTGCCAGCAGCCCCGGACTTAGTACGCAGTATTTT - TRBJ2-3 - TRBV7-9
CASSGGGSWVETEAFF TGTGCCAGCAGTGGAGGGGGCAGTTGGGTTGAGACTGAAGCTTTCTTT TRBD1 TRBJ1-1 - TRBV2
CSAGGSGATNNEQFF TGCAGCGCCGGGGGTAGTGGAGCAACCAACAATGAGCAGTTCTTC - TRBJ2-1 - TRBV29-1
CASSQTGGSGYTF TGTGCCAGCAGCCAGACAGGGGGTAGTGGCTACACCTTC TRBD1 TRBJ1-2 - TRBV7-9
CASSSPDGRDEQYF TGTGCCAGCAGCTCCCCCGACGGGAGGGACGAGCAGTACTTC TRBD2 TRBJ2-7 - TRBV7-9
CAIGDRQEDSNQPQHF TGTGCCATCGGGGATCGACAGGAAGATAGTAATCAGCCCCAGCATTTT - TRBJ1-5 - TRBV10-3
CASSFLMNTEAFF TGTGCCAGCAGCTTTCTAATGAACACTGAAGCTTTCTTT - TRBJ1-1 - TRBV11-2
CASSLIDGGSEAFF TGTGCCAGCAGCTTAATAGACGGAGGATCTGAAGCTTTCTTT - TRBJ1-1 - TRBV7-2
CASSYSTGEGHEQYF TGTGCCAGCAGTTACTCAACCGGGGAGGGCCACGAGCAGTACTTC TRBD2 TRBJ2-7 few TRBV6-5
CASSLLSRSPLHF TGTGCCAGCAGCTTACTTTCTCGGTCACCCCTCCACTTT - TRBJ1-6 - TRBV7-2
CASTRDRVGEAFF TGTGCCAGTACCCGGGACAGGGTGGGTGAAGCTTTCTTT TRBD1 TRBJ1-1 few TRBV19
CASTMGPANTEAFF TGTGCCAGCACCATGGGCCCCGCGAACACTGAAGCTTTCTTT - TRBJ1-1 few TRBV27
CASSLRQGSPYNEQFF TGTGCCAGCAGCTTAAGACAGGGGAGTCCCTACAATGAGCAGTTCTTC TRBD1 TRBJ2-1 few TRBV7-9
CASSLNSGGWSNQPQHF TGTGCCAGCAGCCTAAATTCAGGGGGCTGGAGCAATCAGCCCCAGCATTTT TRBD1 TRBJ1-5 - TRBV7-2
CASSFPTGRTDTQYF TGTGCCAGCAGTTTCCCGACAGGGCGCACAGATACGCAGTATTTT TRBD1 TRBJ2-3 - TRBV28
CASSLRGGAEAFF TGTGCCAGCAGCTTAAGGGGGGGGGCTGAAGCTTTCTTT - TRBJ1-1 - TRBV13
CASSLGQVNYGYTF TGTGCCAGCAGCTTGGGACAGGTGAACTATGGCTACACCTTC - TRBJ1-2 - TRBV5-4
CASSSRHHGYTF TGTGCCAGCAGCTCCCGACACCATGGCTACACCTTC - TRBJ1-2 once TRBV7-2
CASSLGQGYGYTF TGTGCCAGCAGCCTGGGACAGGGCTATGGCTACACCTTC TRBD1 TRBJ1-2 once TRBV11-2
CASRSPGQGEKLFF TGTGCCAGCAGGAGTCCGGGACAGGGGGAAAAACTGTTTTTT TRBD1 TRBJ1-4 - TRBV6-1
CASSLPSTAGYEQYF TGTGCCAGCAGCTTACCATCAACGGCAGGGTATGAGCAGTACTTC - TRBJ2-7 - TRBV11-2
CASSSWDRGEYNSPLHF TGTGCCAGCAGCTCGTGGGACAGGGGGGAATATAATTCACCCCTCCACTTT TRBD1 TRBJ1-6 - TRBV11-1
CASSPQGRGKTEAFF TGTGCCAGCAGTCCACAGGGACGAGGGAAGACTGAAGCTTTCTTT - TRBJ1-1 - TRBV6-5
CASSWTRTGPTEAFF TGTGCCAGCAGCTGGACGAGGACAGGTCCTACTGAAGCTTTCTTT TRBD1 TRBJ1-1 - TRBV7-8
CASSVTGDSNEKLFF TGTGCCAGCAGCGTCACAGGGGATTCTAATGAAAAACTGTTTTTT TRBD1 TRBJ1-4 - TRBV9
CASSVVSGGTEAFF TGTGCCAGCAGCGTAGTATCAGGGGGCACTGAAGCTTTCTTT TRBD1 TRBJ1-1 - TRBV9
CASSYGQEYTGELFF TGTGCCAGCAGCTACGGACAGGAGTACACCGGGGAGCTGTTTTTT TRBD1 TRBJ2-2 - TRBV9
CASNPEEKQPQHF TGTGCCAGCAACCCAGAGGAGAAGCAGCCCCAGCATTTT - TRBJ1-5 - TRBV27
CASRDTNRGNPEAFF TGTGCCAGCAGGGATACGAACAGGGGGAACCCTGAAGCTTTCTTT TRBD1 TRBJ1-1 few TRBV6-1
CASSFEAPFGGRVEKLFF TGTGCCAGCAGCTTCGAAGCACCCTTCGGGGGAAGGGTTGAAAAACTGTTTTTT - TRBJ1-4 - TRBV7-8
CASSFGGGSNQPQHF TGTGCCAGCAGCTTCGGGGGGGGGAGCAATCAGCCCCAGCATTTT - TRBJ1-5 - TRBV5-4